This T cell receptor beta chain was captured in a study of cytomegalovirus exposure and HLA in healthy donors listed by TCRdb under 2017. As for the study more broadly: According to a later analysis, the 100 to 150 validation repertoires were produced on the same platform as the 666 repertoires of the first cohort. Along with the roughly 610-subject first cohort, a separate validation cohort of around 120 different subjects was used. The aim of the study was to test whether cataloging public T cell receptors could identify signatures of past pathogen exposure. High-throughput TCR immunosequencing, statistical association of individual TCRs with disease status, and machine learning were combined to predict cytomegalovirus infection status.

The donors belonged to the validation cohort of about 110 subjects, which was separate from the roughly 700-subject first cohort. Study-wide findings and limitations: In vitro tests confirmed that a few of the cytomegalovirus-associated TCR beta chains recognize cytomegalovirus antigens. Most TCR sequences were observed very rarely across donors, whereas some public TCRs were present in many individuals. A later analysis had no HLA typing for the validation cohort, so co-occurrence there was scored across all 130 or so repertoires. The classifier was reported to diagnose cytomegalovirus status with high specificity and sensitivity in both the original cohort and the validation cohort. Subsequent analysis determined that TCRs grouped into clusters in the first cohort also showed a tendency toward co-occurrence across the 120 or so validation repertoires, and roughly 95% of cluster scores exceeded 0. The study gave a list of more than 150 TCR beta chains associated with cytomegalovirus. It was suggested by the authors that the approach could potentially be generalized to other disease states and immunological phenotypes.

Taken from cysteine to phenylalanine, the CDR3 has 14 residues. Here the CDR3 DNA is all that survives: 42 bases in frame from base 1. V ends up 3 bases short and J 5 bases short, with an unmatched junction base count of 3. CDR1 MDHEN and CDR2 SYDVKM are derived from the germline V gene. To prepare the library, the immunoSEQ multiplex PCR assay was applied. Concerning the study's data processing: A statistical classification framework was built for diagnosing cytomegalovirus status from the catalog of TCR beta chain sequences. The table comes from immuneACCESS by way of TCRdb, which keeps in-frame sequences with V and J called. Part of the clones is missing from these tables; in studies checked, under half for an unresolved V gene and the rest for unknown reasons. D and trimming were read from the DNA, whereas the V and J calls and clone size are those reported in that table. This sample has approximately 53,000 clones in its table, and roughly 92% of those were observed once. Roughly 1.4% of the sample belongs to the ten largest clones.

A note on this clone: Its antigen target is currently unknown. One base away there is no much larger clone; base qualities are not given.

This sequence uses TRBV28 and TRBJ2-7, with 11 middle bases fitting TRBD1. This clonotype originated in a man aged 18 to 30 in good health and CMV-seronegative. The sequencing sample was made of PBMCs. CDR3 protein: CASSFPGQGDEQYF. Here is the DNA: TGTGCCAGCAGTTTCCCGGGACAGGGGGACGAGCAGTACTTC.